This TCR beta chain was identified during a study of T cell repertoires in cytomegalovirus infection (dated by TCRdb to the late 2010s). Regarding the study in general: Donor HLA type was relevant to the analysis, because carriage of CMV infection together with the matching HLA type was indicated by public TCR beta signatures. Study-wide findings and limitations: In the ex vivo response, HLA-C-restricted CMV-specific TCR beta clonotypes were dominant, and in two of eight donors the single most frequent clonotype came from this HLA-C-restricted group. Carriers of CMV infection plus the relevant HLA type were discriminated by the cumulative frequency of public TCR beta family members in the study cohort and in an independent approximately 400-donor cohort.

This clonotype has just a few counts. Its cognate antigen has yet to be identified. The sample holds no much larger clone one base away, and base qualities are not on file. The CDR3 spans 15 residues, from the cysteine through the phenylalanine. Kept here is only the CDR3 DNA, which spans 45 bases and is read in frame from base 1. Deletion took 8 bases off V and 11 bases off J, with a span of 30 bases between the germline ends. CDR1 and CDR2 (DFQATT, SNEGSKA) derive from the germline V gene (reference sequence). Sequencing was performed on an Illumina HiSeq 1500. TCRdb passed the public sequencing reads through fastp at Q25 and MiXCR, retaining productive beta sequences. For every CDR3 protein sequence, its rows merge into one entry that carries the most common genes and DNA. This sample has 300,000 or so distinct CDR3 sequences in its table, and 20% to 30% of those were observed once. Around 14% of the sample goes to the ten largest clones.

The rearranged chain carries TRBV20-1 and TRBJ2-5, and TRBD1 may be the D gene, going by 6 matching bases. The clonotype comes from a human donor in good health (CMV status not recorded). Some clones in this sample may be carry-over from other donors' samples. Sequencing input: PBMCs. The sequenced DNA is TGCAGTCCCTCACAGGGCGCTTCGGACTCCTTCGTTCAGTACTTC. It specifies CSPSQGASDSFVQYF.